This TCR beta chain comes out of a study of cytomegalovirus exposure and HLA in healthy donors. The V and J ends lost 0 bases and 10 bases respectively, with 16 bases between them. The CDR3 spans 14 residues. Per the germline V gene, CDR1 is LGHNA and CDR2 is YSLEER. Primers: 60 Vbeta forward and 13 Jbeta reverse. Data came from immunoSEQ multiplex PCR; TCRdb stores just in-frame clones and leaves some out. There are some 140,000 clones in the sample; approximately 62% occur only once, and approximately 1.6% lies in the top ten. Study-wide points: Reportedly, fewer N-insertions than the roughly 700-donor mean appeared in an Asian-associated ancestry cluster in a later analysis.

With respect to this clone: No antigen is known for it.

The source of this sequence is a human donor in good health. Material: PBMCs. This chain joins TRBV4-3 and TRBJ2-7; D is perhaps TRBD2 (6 bases). The CDR3 nucleotides are TGCGCCAGCAGCCAAGAAAGCGGCGGGGTGCATCAGTACTTC. It is translated as CASSQESGGVHQYF.